A selection of T cell receptor beta chains follows, all from one sample in a study of molecular identifiers for immune sequencing clone quantification. MiXCR, applied by TCRdb to the PCR reads, yields one record per CDR3 protein. Here the sample spans over 600,000 distinct CDR3 sequences, 15% to 20% being singletons. The sample comprised naive CD8+ T cells from blood, with Jurkat cell RNA spiked in. The receptor set was obtained from a human donor in good health. Some libraries in this study had Jurkat cell RNA spiked in. CDR3s include the opening cysteine and the closing phenylalanine or tryptophan. The D gene is left open where the match is weak. Only some rows state a clone size, as once, few, many or a class for expanded clones.

CDR3 protein: CASSPHEGTTYEQYF
CDR3 DNA: TGCGCCAGCAGCCCCCATGAGGGGACCACCTACGAGCAGTACTTC
CDR3 length: 15
V gene: TRBV5-1
J gene: TRBJ2-7
D gene: NA
clone size: NA

CDR3 protein: CSVETGSQYEQYF
CDR3 DNA: TGCAGCGTTGAAACCGGGTCCCAGTACGAGCAGTACTTC
CDR3 length: 13
V gene: TRBV29-1
J gene: TRBJ2-7
D gene: NA
clone size: many

CDR3 protein: CATGQGVETQYF
CDR3 DNA: TGTGCCACAGGACAGGGAGTGGAGACCCAGTACTTC
CDR3 length: 12
V gene: TRBV7-9
J gene: TRBJ2-5
D gene: TRBD1
clone size: NA

CDR3 protein: CASSIGSLDQPQHF
CDR3 DNA: TGTGCCAGTAGTATTGGGTCCTTAGATCAGCCCCAGCATTTT
CDR3 length: 14
V gene: TRBV19
J gene: TRBJ1-5
D gene: NA
clone size: NA

CDR3 protein: CASSLGASTNEKLFF
CDR3 DNA: TGTGCCAGCAGCTTGGGGGCATCAACTAATGAAAAACTGTTTTTT
CDR3 length: 15
V gene: TRBV5-7
J gene: TRBJ1-4
D gene: NA
clone size: few

CDR3 protein: CASSSLAGPTGELFF
CDR3 DNA: TGTGCCAGCAGCTCGCTAGCGGGACCCACCGGGGAGCTGTTTTTT
CDR3 length: 15
V gene: TRBV7-9
J gene: TRBJ2-2
D gene: TRBD2
clone size: many

CDR3 protein: CASSPGQYHDEQFF
CDR3 DNA: TGTGCCAGTAGCCCGGGACAGTACCACGATGAGCAGTTCTTC
CDR3 length: 14
V gene: TRBV19
J gene: TRBJ2-1
D gene: TRBD1
clone size: few

CDR3 protein: CASSVEGDDQETQYF
CDR3 DNA: TGTGCCAGCAGCGTAGAAGGGGACGACCAAGAGACCCAGTACTTC
CDR3 length: 15
V gene: TRBV9
J gene: TRBJ2-5
D gene: NA
clone size: many

CDR3 protein: CASSGGGNYEQYF
CDR3 DNA: TGTGCCAGCAGCGGGGGGGGGAACTACGAGCAGTACTTC
CDR3 length: 13
V gene: TRBV5-4
J gene: TRBJ2-7
D gene: TRBD2
clone size: NA

CDR3 protein: CASSSPKGRDTDTQYF
CDR3 DNA: TGTGCCAGCAGTTCCCCAAAGGGGAGGGACACAGATACGCAGTATTTT
CDR3 length: 16
V gene: TRBV28
J gene: TRBJ2-3
D gene: TRBD2
clone size: NA

CDR3 protein: CATSDLPKQGNQPQHF
CDR3 DNA: TGTGCCACCAGTGATCTACCTAAACAGGGGAATCAGCCCCAGCATTTT
CDR3 length: 16
V gene: TRBV24-1
J gene: TRBJ1-5
D gene: TRBD1
clone size: many

CDR3 protein: CAWEDRGNEQYF
CDR3 DNA: TGTGCCTGGGAGGACAGGGGTAACGAGCAGTACTTC
CDR3 length: 12
V gene: TRBV30
J gene: TRBJ2-7
D gene: TRBD1
clone size: many

CDR3 protein: CASSWGRTGQETQYF
CDR3 DNA: TGCGCCAGCAGCTGGGGCCGGACAGGGCAAGAGACCCAGTACTTC
CDR3 length: 15
V gene: TRBV5-1
J gene: TRBJ2-5
D gene: TRBD1
clone size: many

CDR3 protein: CASTPRLAGVWGTGELFF
CDR3 DNA: TGTGCCAGCACCCCCAGGCTAGCGGGAGTGTGGGGCACCGGGGAGCTGTTTTTT
CDR3 length: 18
V gene: TRBV28
J gene: TRBJ2-2
D gene: TRBD2
clone size: few

CDR3 protein: CASRVQVIGELFF
CDR3 DNA: TGTGCCAGCAGAGTACAGGTTATCGGGGAGCTGTTTTTT
CDR3 length: 13
V gene: TRBV27
J gene: TRBJ2-2
D gene: NA
clone size: NA

CDR3 protein: CASSSELSGEQYF
CDR3 DNA: TGTGCCAGCAGCTCCGAACTGTCGGGCGAGCAGTACTTC
CDR3 length: 13
V gene: TRBV7-9
J gene: TRBJ2-7
D gene: NA
clone size: many

CDR3 protein: CASSPRLAGGPEDEQFF
CDR3 DNA: TGTGCCAGCAGCCCCCGACTAGCGGGGGGGCCTGAGGATGAGCAGTTCTTC
CDR3 length: 17
V gene: TRBV7-6
J gene: TRBJ2-1
D gene: TRBD2
clone size: NA

CDR3 protein: CASSQDSFARNTGELVF
CDR3 DNA: TGCGCCAGCAGCCAAGATTCGTTTGCCAGAAACACCGGGGAGCTGGTTTTT
CDR3 length: 17
V gene: TRBV4-1
J gene: TRBJ2-2
D gene: NA
clone size: NA

CDR3 protein: CASSLAGQVLDEQYF
CDR3 DNA: TGTGCCAGCAGCCTAGCGGGACAGGTATTAGACGAGCAGTACTTC
CDR3 length: 15
V gene: TRBV5-5
J gene: TRBJ2-7
D gene: NA
clone size: NA

CDR3 protein: CASSQEFVNYGYTF
CDR3 DNA: TGCGCCAGCAGCCAAGAATTCGTAAACTATGGCTACACCTTC
CDR3 length: 14
V gene: TRBV4-3
J gene: TRBJ1-2
D gene: NA
clone size: NA

CDR3 protein: CATSDFGVCYEQYF
CDR3 DNA: TGTGCCACCAGTGATTTTGGGGTTTGCTACGAGCAGTACTTC
CDR3 length: 14
V gene: TRBV24-1
J gene: TRBJ2-7
D gene: NA
clone size: many

CDR3 protein: CASSPGVGRHLPEAFF
CDR3 DNA: TGTGCCAGCAGCCCCGGGGTGGGCAGACACCTCCCTGAAGCTTTCTTT
CDR3 length: 16
V gene: TRBV5-5
J gene: TRBJ1-1
D gene: NA
clone size: many

CDR3 protein: CASRGGNTEAFF
CDR3 DNA: TGTGCCAGCCGCGGGGGTAACACTGAAGCTTTCTTT
CDR3 length: 12
V gene: TRBV7-9
J gene: TRBJ1-1
D gene: NA
clone size: many

CDR3 protein: CAWTGDNEQFF
CDR3 DNA: TGTGCCTGGACCGGGGACAATGAGCAGTTCTTC
CDR3 length: 11
V gene: TRBV30
J gene: TRBJ2-1
D gene: NA
clone size: many

CDR3 protein: CSASDTDTYEQYF
CDR3 DNA: TGCAGTGCTAGCGACACAGATACCTACGAGCAGTACTTC
CDR3 length: 13
V gene: TRBV20-1
J gene: TRBJ2-7
D gene: NA
clone size: NA

CDR3 protein: CASSLGPPREFTYNEQFF
CDR3 DNA: TGTGCCAGCAGCTTAGGTCCCCCGCGGGAGTTTACCTACAATGAGCAGTTCTTC
CDR3 length: 18
V gene: TRBV7-9
J gene: TRBJ2-1
D gene: TRBD2
clone size: few

CDR3 protein: CSVELRTGELFF
CDR3 DNA: TGCAGCGTTGAATTGCGCACCGGGGAGCTGTTTTTT
CDR3 length: 12
V gene: TRBV29-1
J gene: TRBJ2-2
D gene: NA
clone size: many

CDR3 protein: CASSQDRRGAGLNTGELFF
CDR3 DNA: TGCGCCAGCAGCCAAGATAGAAGGGGAGCTGGGTTAAACACCGGGGAGCTGTTTTTT
CDR3 length: 19
V gene: TRBV4-3
J gene: TRBJ2-2
D gene: NA
clone size: many

CDR3 protein: CASSQGTSGEDTQYF
CDR3 DNA: TGTGCCAGCAGTCAGGGGACTAGCGGGGAGGATACGCAGTATTTT
CDR3 length: 15
V gene: TRBV12-3/TRBV12-4
J gene: TRBJ2-3
D gene: TRBD2
clone size: many

CDR3 protein: CASSLGNMNTEAFF
CDR3 DNA: TGTGCCAGCAGCTTAGGGAACATGAACACTGAAGCTTTCTTT
CDR3 length: 14
V gene: TRBV7-9
J gene: TRBJ1-1
D gene: NA
clone size: many

CDR3 protein: CASSLEGSDRASSGANVLTF
CDR3 DNA: TGCGCCAGCAGCTTGGAAGGTTCGGACAGGGCAAGCTCTGGGGCCAACGTCCTGACTTTC
CDR3 length: 20
V gene: TRBV5-1
J gene: TRBJ2-6
D gene: TRBD1
clone size: many

CDR3 protein: CASTNTGGGNTIYF
CDR3 DNA: TGTGCCAGCACCAATACAGGGGGAGGAAACACCATATATTTT
CDR3 length: 14
V gene: TRBV6-5
J gene: TRBJ1-3
D gene: TRBD1
clone size: NA

CDR3 protein: CASSLPGGNTEAFF
CDR3 DNA: TGTGCCAGCAGCCTCCCGGGGGGGAACACTGAAGCTTTCTTT
CDR3 length: 14
V gene: TRBV5-5
J gene: TRBJ1-1
D gene: NA
clone size: NA

CDR3 protein: CASSLDVLYGYTF
CDR3 DNA: TGTGCCAGCAGCTTAGATGTCCTCTATGGCTACACCTTC
CDR3 length: 13
V gene: TRBV13
J gene: TRBJ1-2
D gene: NA
clone size: many

CDR3 protein: CASSQVRTSGEQYF
CDR3 DNA: TGTGCCAGCAGCCAAGTCCGGACTAGCGGCGAGCAGTACTTC
CDR3 length: 14
V gene: TRBV14
J gene: TRBJ2-7
D gene: TRBD2
clone size: many

CDR3 protein: CSVEDRDRQALGEQFF
CDR3 DNA: TGCAGCGTTGAAGATCGGGACAGGCAAGCCCTTGGTGAGCAGTTCTTC
CDR3 length: 16
V gene: TRBV29-1
J gene: TRBJ2-1
D gene: TRBD1
clone size: many

CDR3 protein: CASSIVGGLSTDTQYF
CDR3 DNA: TGTGCCAGTAGTATAGTGGGCGGGTTATCCACAGATACGCAGTATTTT
CDR3 length: 16
V gene: TRBV19
J gene: TRBJ2-3
D gene: NA
clone size: few

CDR3 protein: CASSSLSGGPLGNEQYF
CDR3 DNA: TGTGCCAGCAGCTCTCTAAGCGGGGGCCCCCTAGGGAACGAGCAGTACTTC
CDR3 length: 17
V gene: TRBV7-6
J gene: TRBJ2-7
D gene: TRBD2
clone size: many

CDR3 protein: CASSHREGRTNTGELFF
CDR3 DNA: TGTGCCAGCAGCCACCGTGAGGGCAGGACGAACACCGGGGAGCTGTTTTTT
CDR3 length: 17
V gene: TRBV6-2/TRBV6-3
J gene: TRBJ2-2
D gene: NA
clone size: few

CDR3 protein: CASSYSKVMNTEAFF
CDR3 DNA: TGTGCCAGCAGTTACTCGAAAGTTATGAACACTGAAGCTTTCTTT
CDR3 length: 15
V gene: TRBV6-5
J gene: TRBJ1-1
D gene: NA
clone size: few

CDR3 protein: CASSQVPGGASEQYF
CDR3 DNA: TGTGCCAGCAGCCAAGTACCAGGAGGGGCTAGCGAGCAGTACTTC
CDR3 length: 15
V gene: TRBV4-2
J gene: TRBJ2-7
D gene: NA
clone size: many

CDR3 protein: CASSTPGQFNNEQFF
CDR3 DNA: TGTGCCAGCAGCACCCCGGGACAGTTCAACAATGAGCAGTTCTTC
CDR3 length: 15
V gene: TRBV14
J gene: TRBJ2-1
D gene: TRBD1
clone size: many

CDR3 protein: CASRYRELHTEAFF
CDR3 DNA: TGTGCCAGCAGGTACCGGGAGCTACACACTGAAGCTTTCTTT
CDR3 length: 14
V gene: TRBV27
J gene: TRBJ1-1
D gene: NA
clone size: many

CDR3 protein: CASSRTEDYEQYF
CDR3 DNA: TGTGCCAGCAGCCGGACAGAGGATTACGAGCAGTACTTC
CDR3 length: 13
V gene: TRBV7-6
J gene: TRBJ2-7
D gene: NA
clone size: NA